These T cell receptor beta chains were read from a single sample in a study of blood T cell repertoires in COVID-19. Assay used: immunoSEQ multiplex PCR; TCRdb lists only in-frame clones, some missing. This table has about 160,000 clones, roughly 88% appearing once. Sequenced: peripheral blood. The receptors stem from a woman older than 75 with active or convalescent COVID-19. The CDR3 runs from the conserved cysteine through the conserved F or W. D genes are given only for firm matches.

v_call	j_call	d_call	cdr3_aa	cdr3_nt
TRBV10-3	TRBJ1-6	TRBD1	CAISGSTGGNSPLHF	TGTGCCATCAGTGGATCAACAGGGGGTAATTCACCCCTCCACTTT
TRBV12-3/TRBV12-4	TRBJ2-3	TRBD1	CASRTGGKDTQYF	TGTGCCAGCAGGACAGGGGGCAAGGATACGCAGTATTTT
TRBV4-3	TRBJ1-1	TRBD1	CASSQDRGLGLSREAFF	TGCGCCAGCAGCCAAGATAGGGGGCTCGGGCTAAGCCGTGAAGCTTTCTTT
TRBV7-8	TRBJ2-7	-	CASSSETWTYEQYF	TGTGCCAGCAGCTCCGAGACATGGACCTACGAGCAGTACTTC
TRBV6-6	TRBJ1-6	TRBD1	CASRPTGLGDNSPLHF	TGTGCCAGCCGCCCGACAGGGTTAGGTGATAATTCACCCCTCCACTTT
TRBV6-1	TRBJ2-7	TRBD1	CASSEDRGSYEQYF	TGTGCCAGCAGTGAAGACAGGGGGTCCTACGAGCAGTACTTC
TRBV7-8	TRBJ2-1	TRBD1	CASSFERGRNEQFF	TGTGCCAGCAGCTTCGAAAGGGGGCGGAATGAGCAGTTCTTC
TRBV27	TRBJ1-2	TRBD1	CASGQGYGYTF	TGTGCCAGTGGACAGGGCTATGGCTACACCTTC
TRBV19	TRBJ1-2	-	CASSMSGDNGYTF	TGTGCCAGTAGTATGTCGGGGGATAATGGCTACACCTTC
TRBV7-9	TRBJ1-3	-	CASSLDRFAGNTIYF	TGTGCCAGCAGCTTAGACAGGTTCGCTGGAAACACCATATATTTT
TRBV7-9	TRBJ1-1	-	CASNGGIGTEAFF	TGTGCCAGCAATGGGGGGATAGGGACTGAAGCTTTCTTT
TRBV7-2	TRBJ1-4	TRBD1	CASSPRQGVGEKLFF	TGTGCCAGCAGCCCCAGACAGGGGGTTGGTGAAAAACTGTTTTTT
TRBV3-1/TRBV3-2	TRBJ2-1	TRBD2	CASRISGGAANEQFF	TGTGCCAGCAGAATTAGCGGGGGGGCGGCCAATGAGCAGTTCTTC
TRBV3-1/TRBV3-2	TRBJ2-1	TRBD2	CASSRLAGGSSSYNEQFF	TGTGCCAGCAGCCGCCTAGCGGGGGGCTCTAGCTCCTACAATGAGCAGTTCTTC